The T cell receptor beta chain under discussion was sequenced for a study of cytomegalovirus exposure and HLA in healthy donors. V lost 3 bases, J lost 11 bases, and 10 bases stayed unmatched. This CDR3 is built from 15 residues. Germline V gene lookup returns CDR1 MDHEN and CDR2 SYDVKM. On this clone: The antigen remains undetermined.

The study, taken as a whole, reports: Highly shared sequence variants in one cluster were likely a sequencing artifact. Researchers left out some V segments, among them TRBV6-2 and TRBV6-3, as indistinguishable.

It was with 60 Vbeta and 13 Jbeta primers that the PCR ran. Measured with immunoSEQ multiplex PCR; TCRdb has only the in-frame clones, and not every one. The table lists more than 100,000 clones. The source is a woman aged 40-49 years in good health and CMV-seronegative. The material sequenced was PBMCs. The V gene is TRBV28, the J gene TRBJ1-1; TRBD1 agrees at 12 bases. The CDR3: CASSFSGTGGRRAFF. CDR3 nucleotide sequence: TGTGCCAGCAGTTTTTCCGGGACAGGGGGCAGGAGGGCTTTCTTT.